The 7 T cell receptor beta chains below were found in one sample sequenced in a study of T cells after yellow fever vaccination. TCRdb used MiXCR to reprocess the 5' RACE reads, holding one entry per CDR3 protein. This table holds some 220,000 distinct CDR3 sequences, roughly 3% found once. Sequencing used CD4+ T cells sorted from PBMCs, obtained 10 days after the yellow fever booster vaccination. The receptors stem from a man younger than 35 who received the YFV17D yellow fever vaccine.

Remarks on this clonotype: A read error may account for a junction end that differs from germline. The chain is built from TRBV20-1 and TRBJ2-3; no clear D. The CDR3 totals 13 residues. The germline V gene has CDR1 DFQATT and CDR2 SNEGSKA (reference sequence). CDR3 residues: CSARGSSRDTQYF. In nucleotides, the CDR3 is TGCAGTGCTAGAGGGAGTAGCAGAGATACGCAGTATTTT.

The table lists this clonotype with many counts. The gene calls are TRBV19 and TRBJ1-1, with 9 bases aligning to TRBD1. This CDR3 contains 15 residues. Germline V gene lookup returns CDR1 LNHDA and CDR2 SQIVND (reference sequence). Trimming cost V 5 bases and J 4 bases; bases outside gene matches: 8. The CDR3 bases are TGTGCCAGTAGTCCGAGACAGGGGGGAGGCACTGAAGCTTTCTTT. As protein: CASSPRQGGGTEAFF.

This clonotype has at least ten counts. The V and J genes are TRBV7-9 and TRBJ1-5, with D unresolved. Germline V gene data show CDR1 as SEHNR and CDR2 as FQNEAQ (reference sequence). The germline V and J ends were trimmed by 5 bases and 7 bases, with 12 bases remaining between them. The length of the CDR3 is 13 residues. Written as DNA, the CDR3 is TGTGCCAGCAGCCCTGTCGGTGAGCAGCCCCAGCATTTT. It specifies CASSPVGEQPQHF.

This clonotype occurred a few times. This chain's CDR3 is CASSFRARETQYF. As DNA, the CDR3 is TGTGCCAGCAGTTTCAGGGCTAGGGAGACCCAGTACTTC. The rearrangement links TRBV27 to TRBJ2-5; D possibly corresponds to TRBD1 (5 bases). CDR1 and CDR2 (germline): MNHEY, SMNVEV (reference sequence). The CDR3 loop spans 13 amino acids. V lost 3 bases and J lost 5, with 10 bases in between.

As for this clonotype: The junction differs from germline at one of its ends, possibly a read error. The chain is built from TRBV5-1 and TRBJ2-7; TRBD2 matches 9 bases. CDR1 and CDR2 from the germline V gene are SGHRS and YFSETQ. CDR3 length equals 15 residues. CDR3 sequence (DNA): TGCGCCAGCAGCCGTTCCGGGACTAGCTCCGACGAGCAGTACTTC. It encodes CASSRSGTSSDEQYF.

This clonotype was seen only a few times. This sequence joins TRBV20-1 and TRBJ2-7, with 11 nucleotides matching TRBD2. The ends lost 3 bases at V and 3 bases at J; junction bases unmatched: 4. This CDR3 region has 14 residues. The germline V gene encodes CDR1 DFQATT and CDR2 SNEGSKA (reference sequence). CDR3 sequence reads: CSASPGLADYEQYF. In nucleotides, the CDR3 is TGCAGTGCTAGCCCGGGACTAGCGGACTACGAGCAGTACTTC.

This clonotype was detected ten times or more. The chain carries TRBV12-3 or TRBV12-4 and TRBJ2-5, with a weak D call TRBD1 (5 bases). The CDR3 sequence is 13 residues long. V lost 0 bases, J lost 9 bases, and 11 bases lay in between. The CDR3: CASSLAVEGAQYF. CDR3 coding DNA: TGTGCCAGCAGTTTAGCGGTCGAAGGGGCCCAGTACTTC.